This entry is about one TCR beta chain. What it recognizes is unknown. Mouse gene names and germline throughout. The CDR3 is cut off 1 residue early in the read; its end comes from the germline J gene. Sequencing used immunoSEQ multiplex PCR; TCRdb keeps in-frame clones, though not all of them. The sample lists 1,500 to 2,000 clones; about half were seen once. Germline lookup yields CDR1 KGHTA and CDR2 FRNEEI. The length of the CDR3 is 16 residues. V was pared by 4 bases and J by 0 bases, with 5 bases of the junction left unmatched. Time point: mouse harvest day 14 after allogeneic transplant. The graft held 10^6 splenic CD5+ T cells and 10^7 T-cell-depleted bone marrow cells. These data belong to a study of tissue T cells after allogeneic stem cell transplantation. Study-wide results and limits: Sampling depth was limited, and the cohort was small and clinically varied.

The source material was gut tissue. The TCR comes from a female BALB/c mouse given C57BL/6 T cells with graft-versus-host disease after an allogeneic hematopoietic cell transplant. V usage is TRBV24 and J usage is TRBJ2-2; TRBD1 aligns across 7 bases. The sequenced part of the CDR3 DNA is TGTGCCAGCAGTCCCGACAGGGAAGCAAACACCGGGCAGCTCTAC. It translates to CASSPDREANTGQLY. The complete CDR3 reads CASSPDREANTGQLYF.